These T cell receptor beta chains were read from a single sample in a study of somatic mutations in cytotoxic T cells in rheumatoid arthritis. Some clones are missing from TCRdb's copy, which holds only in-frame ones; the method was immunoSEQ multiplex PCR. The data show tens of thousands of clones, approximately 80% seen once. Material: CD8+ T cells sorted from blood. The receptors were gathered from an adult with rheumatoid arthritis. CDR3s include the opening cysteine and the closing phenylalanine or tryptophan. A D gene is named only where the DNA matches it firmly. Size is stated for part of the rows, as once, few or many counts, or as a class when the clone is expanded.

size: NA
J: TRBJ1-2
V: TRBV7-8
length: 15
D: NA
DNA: TGTGCCAGCAGCTTAGCGCCCAACAGTAACTATGGCTACACCTTC
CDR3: CASSLAPNSNYGYTF

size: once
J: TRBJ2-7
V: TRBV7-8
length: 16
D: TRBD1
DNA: TGTGCCAGCAGCCCAGGGCCGGGACAGGGGTTAAACGAGCAGTACTTC
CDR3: CASSPGPGQGLNEQYF

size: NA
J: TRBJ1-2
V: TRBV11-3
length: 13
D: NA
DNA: TGTGCCAGCAGCTTACCCCAGTCTATGGGCTACACCTTC
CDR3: CASSLPQSMGYTF

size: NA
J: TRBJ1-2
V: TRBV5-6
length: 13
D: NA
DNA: TGTGCCAGCAGCTTGGTTTCCGGGTATGGCTACACCTTC
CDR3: CASSLVSGYGYTF

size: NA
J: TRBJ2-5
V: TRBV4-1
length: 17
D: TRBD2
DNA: TGCGCCAGCAGCCATCCTGGGACTAGCGGGGGGCTCGAGACCCAGTACTTC
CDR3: CASSHPGTSGGLETQYF

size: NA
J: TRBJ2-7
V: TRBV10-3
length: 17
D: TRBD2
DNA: TGTGCCATCAGTGGGGGCACCGAGCTAGCGGGAGTTTACGAGCAGTACTTC
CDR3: CAISGGTELAGVYEQYF

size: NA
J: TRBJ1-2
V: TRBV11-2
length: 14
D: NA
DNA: TGTGCCAGCAACCCCCCGGGAAGGGTTTATGGCTACACCTTC
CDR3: CASNPPGRVYGYTF

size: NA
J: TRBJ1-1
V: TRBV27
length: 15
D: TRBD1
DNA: TGTGCCAGCAGTCCCGGGACAGGGGTCAACACTGAAGCTTTCTTT
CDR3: CASSPGTGVNTEAFF

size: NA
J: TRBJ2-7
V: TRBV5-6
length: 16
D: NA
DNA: TGTGCCAGCAGCTTGGGTAGGGGGGTGGCCACCTACGAGCAGTACTTC
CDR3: CASSLGRGVATYEQYF

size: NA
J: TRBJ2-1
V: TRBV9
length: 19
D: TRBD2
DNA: TGTGCCAGCAGCGTAGAGTCTAGCGGGGGGTCCCAGTCCTACAATGAGCAGTTCTTC
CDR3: CASSVESSGGSQSYNEQFF

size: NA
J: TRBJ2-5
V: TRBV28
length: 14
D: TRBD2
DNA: TGTGCCGTCAAACCCTGGGGGGGTGGAGAGACCCAGTACTTC
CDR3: CAVKPWGGGETQYF

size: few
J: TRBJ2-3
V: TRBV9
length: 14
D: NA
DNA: TGTGCCAGCAGCGCCCGGCTCGGGGCAGATACGCAGTATTTT
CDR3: CASSARLGADTQYF

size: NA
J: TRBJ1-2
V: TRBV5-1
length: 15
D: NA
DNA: TGCGCCAGCAGCTTGGAGGGCAGGGTTAACTATGGCTACACCTTC
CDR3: CASSLEGRVNYGYTF

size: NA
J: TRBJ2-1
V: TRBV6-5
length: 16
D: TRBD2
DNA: TGTGCCAGCAGTTACGGGCTAGCGGGAGTTTACAATGAGCAGTTCTTC
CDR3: CASSYGLAGVYNEQFF

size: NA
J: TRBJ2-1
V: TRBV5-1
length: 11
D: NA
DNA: TGCGCCAGCAGCTTGGGTAATGAGCAGTTCTTC
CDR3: CASSLGNEQFF

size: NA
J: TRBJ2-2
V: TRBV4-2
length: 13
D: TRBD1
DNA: TGTGCCAGCAATACAGGGGATTCCGGGGAGCTGTTTTTT
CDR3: CASNTGDSGELFF

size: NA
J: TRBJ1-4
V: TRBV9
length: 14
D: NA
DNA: TGTGCCAGCAGCGTAGGGGGGGGGAGCGAAAAACTGTTTTTT
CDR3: CASSVGGGSEKLFF

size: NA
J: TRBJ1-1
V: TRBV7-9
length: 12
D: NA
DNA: TGTGCCAGTAGCCCAGGGAAGCCGTGGGCTTTCTTT
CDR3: CASSPGKPWAFF

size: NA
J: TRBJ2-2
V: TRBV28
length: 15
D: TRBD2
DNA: TGTGCCAGCAGTAGCGGGGGGGCGAACACCGGGGAGCTGTTTTTT
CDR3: CASSSGGANTGELFF

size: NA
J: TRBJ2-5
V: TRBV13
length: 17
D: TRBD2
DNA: TGTGCCAGCAGCTTGGGGGCTAGCGGGGGGGTCAAGAGGACCCAGTACTTC
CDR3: CASSLGASGGVKRTQYF